The T cell receptor beta chain under discussion was sequenced for a study of chemoradiotherapy in HPV16-positive cancers. About the research overall: Candidate HPV-specific clones and shared TCR motifs came from two HPV16-positive patients.

Overall study findings and caveats: Non-HPV-specific T cells did not expand in tumors during treatment, whereas candidate HPV-specific clones and E7-related motifs did. HPV-specific T cells were functionally defined from only a couple of HPV16-positive patients.

Turning to this clone: The target antigen is unknown.

Here immunoSEQ multiplex PCR was the method, and the copy in TCRdb shows in-frame clones only, minus some. The profile covers 9,000 to 13,000 clones, with approximately 90% appearing a single time and under 2% taken by the ten largest. Over chemoradiotherapy, repertoires were sampled more than once. Germline V gives CDR1 LGHNA, CDR2 YNFKEQ. V was shortened by 3 bases and J by 4 bases, with 21 bases between the two germline ends. The CDR3 consists of 17 residues. The rearrangement links TRBV4-2 to TRBJ2-5; the D is unclear. The sample consisted of blood, taken from a patient who underwent chemoradiotherapy. The receptor was isolated from a human donor with HPV-associated anogenital cancer. DNA of the CDR3: TGTGCCAGCAGCCAGGATATTGGCAGGAACGCTCGAGAGACCCAGTACTTC. It translates to CASSQDIGRNARETQYF.